These T cell receptor beta chains were read from a single sample in a study of shared clonotypes between healthy human individuals. The method was immunoSEQ multiplex PCR; TCRdb's version includes in-frame clones alone and lacks a portion of them. The sample comprises approximately 320,000 clones, roughly 70% of which are singletons, and around 10% rests with the top ten. What was sequenced was memory CD4+ T cells sorted from blood. These receptors all come from a man aged 25 to 40 in good health. Each CDR3 is given with its conserved first and last residue. The D gene is left open where the match is weak. Expanded clones get a size class; other rows say once, few or many, or leave the size out.

NA	NA	TRBV4-2	TRBJ2-5	CASSQDAGTEETQYF	TGTGCCAGCAGCCAAGATGCCGGGACGGAAGAGACCCAGTACTTC
NA	NA	TRBV9	TRBJ1-4	CASSPQGTGILYGEKLFF	TGTGCCAGCAGCCCGCAGGGTACAGGGATTCTATACGGGGAAAAACTGTTTTTT
NA	NA	TRBV6-5	TRBJ1-3	CASRRTATQWNTIYF	TGTGCCAGCAGAAGGACCGCTACCCAATGGAACACCATATATTTT
NA	NA	TRBV6-4	TRBJ1-2	CASSEAANYGYTF	TGTGCCAGCAGTGAAGCAGCTAACTATGGCTACACCTTC
NA	NA	TRBV5-1	TRBJ2-5	CASSLSVGETQYF	TGCGCCAGCAGCTTGTCCGTGGGGGAGACCCAGTACTTC
NA	NA	TRBV2	TRBJ2-7	CASRLAASSYEQYF	TGTGCCAGCAGGCTGGCAGCGTCCTCCTACGAGCAGTACTTC
NA	NA	TRBV2	TRBJ2-2	CASSVGLLWNTGELFF	TGTGCCAGCAGTGTTGGGCTCCTCTGGAACACCGGGGAGCTGTTTTTT
once	NA	TRBV5-6	TRBJ1-2	CASGTPVYGYTF	TGTGCCAGCGGGACGCCGGTATATGGCTACACCTTC
NA	NA	TRBV7-9	TRBJ2-2	CASSLVRAGPNTGELFF	TGTGCCAGCAGCTTAGTACGGGCAGGACCGAACACCGGGGAGCTGTTTTTT
once	NA	TRBV7-4	TRBJ2-4	CASSSGRTSTLAKNIQYF	TGTGCCAGCAGCTCCGGCCGGACATCCACTCTAGCCAAAAACATTCAGTACTTC
NA	TRBD1	TRBV18	TRBJ2-2	CASSPQQGGTGELFF	TGTGCCAGCTCACCACAACAGGGGGGCACCGGGGAGCTGTTTTTT
NA	TRBD2	TRBV29-1	TRBJ2-5	CSVDGTSGQETQYF	TGCAGCGTTGATGGGACTAGCGGCCAAGAGACCCAGTACTTC
NA	TRBD2	TRBV9	TRBJ2-4	CASSVAGGKNIQYF	TGTGCCAGCAGCGTAGCGGGAGGGAAAAACATTCAGTACTTC
NA	NA	TRBV28	TRBJ1-2	CASSTSGATGTF	TGTGCCAGCAGTACCTCCGGGGCTACAGGAACCTTC
NA	NA	TRBV7-9	TRBJ1-4	CASSSGLNNEKLFF	TGTGCCAGCAGCTCGGGACTGAATAATGAAAAACTGTTTTTT
NA	TRBD2	TRBV28	TRBJ2-1	CASSGAGLGDNEQFF	TGTGCCAGCAGCGGAGCGGGACTAGGGGACAATGAGCAGTTCTTC